The source of this T cell receptor (beta chain) is a study of cytomegalovirus exposure and HLA in healthy donors. Germline trimming cut 4 bases from V and 4 bases from J; bases unmatched to any gene: 10. CDR1 is SGHRS, CDR2 YFSETQ, per germline. The CDR3 loop spans 15 amino acids. This PCR relied on a set of 60 Vbeta primers and 13 Jbeta primers. Clones were sequenced by immunoSEQ multiplex PCR, and TCRdb holds only the in-frame ones, with some missing. In the table there are 100,000 to 150,000 clones, 6.5% to 9.5% of which are singletons. The chain combines TRBV5-1 with TRBJ1-2; 7 nucleotides agree with TRBD1. The source of this sequence is a woman between 40 and 55 years old in good health and CMV-seropositive. The sequencing sample was made of PBMCs. The CDR3 nucleotides are TGCGCCAGCAGCCCAGAAACGACAGGGACCTATGGCTACACCTTC. Protein sequence: CASSPETTGTYGYTF.